The 19 T cell receptor beta chains below were found in one sample sequenced in a study of radiation and T cells in renal cell carcinoma. Data came from immunoSEQ multiplex PCR; TCRdb stores just in-frame clones and leaves some out. The sample contains more than 60,000 clones, roughly 80% of which appear only once. Time point meaning: blood 4 weeks post-SBRT, at nephrectomy. Treatment: 15 Gy SBRT to primary tumor, nephrectomy 4 weeks later. This sample comprised blood, obtained from a patient whose treatment included radiotherapy and nephrectomy. All receptors come from a woman aged 55-69 years with renal cell carcinoma.

The V gene is TRBV10-3, the J gene TRBJ2-2; D is unclear. Between the trimmed V and J ends, which lost 10 bases and 6 bases, there was a span of 15 bases. The CDR3 is 13 residues long. CDR1 ENHRY and CDR2 SYGVKD come from the germline V gene. The CDR3 region is CATLDGFPGELFF. The CDR3 DNA follows: TGTGCCACGCTGGACGGATTTCCCGGGGAGCTGTTTTTT.

The rearrangement links TRBV4-1 to TRBJ2-3, with a possible D match to TRBD2 (7 bases). The CDR3 extends over 16 amino acids. In germline, CDR1 is MGHRA, CDR2 YSYEKL. V dropped 1 base and J dropped 0 bases, with 11 bases sitting between them. The CDR3 is CASSQGGGASTDTQYF. CDR3 nucleotide sequence: TGCGCCAGCAGCCAAGGTGGGGGGGCTAGCACAGATACGCAGTATTTT.

The CDR3 loop is CASSTGTGIWNEQFF. The DNA of the CDR3 is TGTGCCAGCAGCACCGGGACAGGGATTTGGAATGAGCAGTTCTTC. The genes are TRBV6-5 and TRBJ2-1; 9 nucleotides match TRBD1. Germline trimming cut 6 bases from V and 7 bases from J; bases unmatched to any gene: 10. Germline CDR1 and CDR2: MNHEY and SVGAGI. The CDR3 is 15 amino acids.

The chain employs TRBV28 and TRBJ2-7; tentatively, D is TRBD2 (5 bases). The length of the CDR3 is 13 residues. Germline V gene data show CDR1 as MDHEN and CDR2 as SYDVKM. V lost 3 bases, J lost 4 bases, and 10 bases lay in between. The CDR3 region has the DNA TGTGCCAGCAGTTTTCGGGGTAGGTACGAGCAGTACTTC. It is translated as CASSFRGRYEQYF.

This clone is judged medium-sized (0.01 to 0.1%). Other DNA sequences in this sample translate to the same CDR3. V is TRBV27 and J is TRBJ1-5, with D maybe TRBD1 (5 bases). The CDR3 covers 14 residues. V was cut by 8 bases and J by 1 base, with 12 bases left in between. Germline V CDR1 and CDR2: MNHEY, SMNVEV (reference sequence). CDR3 amino acids: CASRPGTSNQPQHF. CDR3 nucleotides: TGTGCCAGCCGACCGGGGACCAGCAATCAGCCCCAGCATTTT.

The chain employs TRBV4-1 and TRBJ1-1; D is undetermined. The ends were cut back, 0 bases at V and 0 bases at J, with 11 bases in the middle. Germline loops: CDR1 MGHRA, CDR2 YSYEKL. There are 16 residues in the CDR3. The DNA for the CDR3 is TGCGCCAGCAGCCAAGAAAGCCAGAACATGAACACTGAAGCTTTCTTT. Translating gives CASSQESQNMNTEAFF.

For the CDR3, the DNA is TGTGCCAGCAGGGGGACTAGCTCCTACGAGCAGTACTTC. It yields the protein CASRGTSSYEQYF. The V gene is TRBV6-1, the J gene TRBJ2-7; 8 nucleotides match TRBD2. This CDR3 region has 13 residues. V was clipped by 6 bases and J by 0 bases; unmatched bases: 1. From germline, CDR1 is MNHNS and CDR2 SASEGT.

The V call is TRBV15, the J call TRBJ1-1, with D unresolved. V was pared by 0 bases and J by 6 bases, with 14 bases between. The CDR3 runs to 15 residues. The germline V gene encodes CDR1 LNHNV and CDR2 YYDKDF (reference sequence). For the CDR3, the DNA is TGTGCCACCAGCAGAGATCTGAAGACGGGCGCTGAAGCTTTCTTT. Translated, it gives CATSRDLKTGAEAFF.

This chain joins TRBV10-3 and TRBJ2-1; tentative D call: TRBD1 (6 bases). CDR1 and CDR2 (germline): ENHRY, SYGVKD. The CDR3 has 13 residues. Trimming pared 11 bases from V and 3 bases from J, leaving 14 bases between. CDR3 nucleotides: TGTGCCGTAGGAAAGGACAGCTACAATGAGCAGTTCTTC. Encoded protein: CAVGKDSYNEQFF.

The rearrangement links TRBV7-9 to TRBJ2-7, with TRBD2 identical over 13 bases. J was trimmed by 1 base and V by 0 bases; bases with no gene match: 6. The CDR3 length is 18 residues. Germline V gene sequence: CDR1 SEHNR, CDR2 FQNEAQ (reference sequence). As DNA, the CDR3 is TGTGCCAGCAGCTTAGCGGGGGGACTAGCGGGACAATCCTACGAGCAGTACTTC. It codes for CASSLAGGLAGQSYEQYF.

The chain couples TRBV9 to TRBJ2-1, with 7 bases fitting TRBD1. This CDR3 is built from 15 residues. Unmatched junction bases numbered 12, after V lost 4 bases and J lost 8 bases. Germline V gene lookup returns CDR1 SGDLS and CDR2 YYNGEE. In nucleotides, the CDR3 is TGTGCCAGCAGCCCAGGACAGGCGGCTGGCTATGAGCAGTTCTTC. This gives the protein CASSPGQAAGYEQFF. Complete variable domain (other parts from reference TRBV9 and TRBJ2-1): DSGVTQTPKHLITATGQRVTLRCSPRSGDLSVYWYQQSLDQGLQFLIQYYNGEERAKGNILERFSAQQFPDLHSELNLSSLELGDSALYFCASSPGQAAGYEQFFGPGTRLTVL.

The CDR3 bases are TGTGCCAGCAGCTCACTCCAGGGCAGCACAGATACGCAGTATTTT. Its protein is CASSSLQGSTDTQYF. The gene calls are TRBV11-2 and TRBJ2-3; tentative D call: TRBD1 (5 bases). V lost 4 bases and J lost 0, with 11 bases in between. The CDR3 extends over 15 amino acids. Germline V gene data show CDR1 as SGHAT and CDR2 as FQNNGV. The whole variable domain, remainder taken from reference TRBV11-2 and TRBJ2-3, is EAGVAQSPRYKIIEKRQSVAFWCNPISGHATLYWYQQILGQGPKLLIQFQNNGVVDDSQLPKDRFSAERLKGVDSTLKIQPAKLEDSAVYLCASSSLQGSTDTQYFGPGTRLTVL.

The CDR3 sequence is CASSFGYEQYF. As DNA, the CDR3 is TGTGCCAGCAGCTTTGGGTACGAGCAGTACTTC. The chain combines TRBV5-8 with TRBJ2-7, with D uncertain. V lost 2 bases, J lost 4 bases, and 4 bases lay in between. The CDR3 sequence is 11 residues long. The germline gives CDR1 SGHTS, CDR2 YDEGEE.

This clone is judged medium-sized. The genes are TRBV25-1 and TRBJ1-2; 12 bases match TRBD1. The germline CDR1 and CDR2 sequences are MGHDK and SYGVNS. This CDR3 region has 14 residues. The J segment lost 7 bases and the V segment lost 5 bases, leaving 5 bases of the junction unmatched. CDR3 nucleotide sequence: TGTGCCAGCAGTCCAGGGACAGGGGGCAGTGGCTACACCTTC. Protein product: CASSPGTGGSGYTF.

The chain joins TRBV5-6 to TRBJ1-5; possible D gene TRBD1, 6 bases. CDR1 and CDR2 from the germline V gene are SGHDT and YYEEEE. Trimming left V 3 bases short and J 3 bases short, with 16 bases between. There are 16 residues in the CDR3. CDR3 sequence: CASSSKNRALNQPQHF. The CDR3 region has the DNA TGTGCCAGCAGCTCCAAAAACAGGGCTCTCAATCAGCCCCAGCATTTT.

V and J are TRBV15 and TRBJ1-5, with TRBD1 matching 7 bases. CDR1 is LNHNV and CDR2 is YYDKDF in the germline V gene (reference sequence). CDR3 length: 15 residues. The V and J ends lost 5 bases and 4 bases, in that order; junction bases with no gene match: 8. The CDR3 is CATSRLGTENQPQHF. Here the CDR3 DNA reads TGTGCCACCAGCCGACTCGGGACAGAAAATCAGCCCCAGCATTTT.

The chain carries TRBV14 and TRBJ2-3, with D unclear. The length of the CDR3 is 12 residues. V lost 2 bases to trimming and J lost 4 bases, with 4 bases between them. Germline lookup yields CDR1 SGHDN and CDR2 FVKESK. For the CDR3, the DNA is TGTGCCAGCAGCCAAACTCCAGATACGCAGTATTTT. Amino acid sequence: CASSQTPDTQYF.

CDR3 coding DNA: TGCGCCAGCAGCTCTTCCGGGACAGAAAACATTCAGTACTTC. Translation gives CASSSSGTENIQYF. The genes are TRBV5-1 and TRBJ2-4; 7 nucleotides align to TRBD1. V lost 3 bases, J lost 5 bases, and 5 bases stayed unmatched. CDR1 and CDR2 from the germline V gene are SGHRS and YFSETQ. The length of the CDR3 is 14 residues.

The V call is TRBV6-5, the J call TRBJ2-3; 8 nucleotides agree with TRBD2. Germline V lookup: CDR1 MNHEY, CDR2 SVGAGI. The CDR3 sequence is 13 residues long. V lost 10 bases and J lost 0; bases outside the gene matches: 3. CDR3 DNA: TGTGCCACCGCGGGAGGTAGCACAGATACGCAGTATTTT. Protein sequence: CATAGGSTDTQYF.